What follows is one TCR beta chain and its context. Method: immunoSEQ multiplex PCR; TCRdb's copy keeps in-frame clones and lacks some. The table has about 1.5 million clones, approximately 98% seen once. The data originate from a study of shared clonotypes between healthy human individuals. The length of the CDR3 is 12 residues. The germline V gene has CDR1 SQVTM and CDR2 ANQGSEA. Trimming removed 4 bases at V and 5 bases at J, with 11 bases between. Adults of Caucasian background living in Nashville, Tennessee made up all donors. This TCR was recovered from a young man in good health. Sequencing was done on a sample of naive CD4+ T cells sorted from blood. Subset denoted: CD45RA+ positively selected. The rearrangement joins TRBV29-1 to TRBJ2-5; unclear D gene. Here the CDR3 DNA reads TGCAGCGTTGTTTGGGTAGAGGAGACCCAGTACTTC. This translates into CSVVWVEETQYF.